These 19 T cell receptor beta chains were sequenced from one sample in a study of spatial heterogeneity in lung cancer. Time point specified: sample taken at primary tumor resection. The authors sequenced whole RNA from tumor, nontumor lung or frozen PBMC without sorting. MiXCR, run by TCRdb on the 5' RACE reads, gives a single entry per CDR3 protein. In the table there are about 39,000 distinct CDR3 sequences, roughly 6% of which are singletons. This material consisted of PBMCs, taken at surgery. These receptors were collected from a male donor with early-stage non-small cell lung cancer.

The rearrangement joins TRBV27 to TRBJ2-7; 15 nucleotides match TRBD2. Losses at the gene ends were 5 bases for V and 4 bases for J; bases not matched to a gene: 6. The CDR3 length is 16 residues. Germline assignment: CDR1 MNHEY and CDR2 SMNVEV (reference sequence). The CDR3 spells CASSPNGLAGGYEQYF. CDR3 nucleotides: TGTGCCAGCAGTCCCAACGGACTAGCGGGGGGGTACGAGCAGTACTTC.

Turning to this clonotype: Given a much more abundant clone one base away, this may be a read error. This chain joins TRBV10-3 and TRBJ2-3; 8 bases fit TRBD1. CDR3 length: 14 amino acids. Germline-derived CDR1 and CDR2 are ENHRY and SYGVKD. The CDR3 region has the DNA TGTGCCATCAAGGAGGACAGGGTTGCAGATATGCAGTATTTT. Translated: CAIKEDRVADMQYF.

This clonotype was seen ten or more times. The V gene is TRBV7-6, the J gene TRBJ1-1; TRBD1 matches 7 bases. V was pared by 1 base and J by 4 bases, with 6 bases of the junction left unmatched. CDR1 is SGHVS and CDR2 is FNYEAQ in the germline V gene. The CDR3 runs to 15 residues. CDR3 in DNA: TGTGCCAGCAGCTTAGGGACAGGCCGTACCACTGAAGCTTTCTTT. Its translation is CASSLGTGRTTEAFF.

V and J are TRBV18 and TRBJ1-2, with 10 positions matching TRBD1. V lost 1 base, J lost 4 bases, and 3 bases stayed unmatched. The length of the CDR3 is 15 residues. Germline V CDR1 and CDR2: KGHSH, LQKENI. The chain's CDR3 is CASSPRDRGIYGYTF. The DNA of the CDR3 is TGTGCCAGCTCACCACGGGACAGGGGTATCTATGGCTACACCTTC.

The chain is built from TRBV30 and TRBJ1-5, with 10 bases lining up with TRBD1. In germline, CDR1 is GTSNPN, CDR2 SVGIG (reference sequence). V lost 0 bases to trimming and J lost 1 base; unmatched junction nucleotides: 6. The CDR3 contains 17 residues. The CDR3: CAWSVTRTGGSNQPQHF. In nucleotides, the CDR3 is TGTGCCTGGAGTGTGACGCGGACAGGGGGGAGCAATCAGCCCCAGCATTTT.

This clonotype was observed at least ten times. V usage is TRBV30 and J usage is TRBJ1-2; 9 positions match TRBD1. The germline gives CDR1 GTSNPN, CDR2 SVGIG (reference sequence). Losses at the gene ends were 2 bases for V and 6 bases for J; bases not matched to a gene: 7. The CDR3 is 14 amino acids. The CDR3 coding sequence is TGTGCCTGGAGTACACAGGGACAGGGAGATGGCTACACCTTC. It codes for CAWSTQGQGDGYTF.

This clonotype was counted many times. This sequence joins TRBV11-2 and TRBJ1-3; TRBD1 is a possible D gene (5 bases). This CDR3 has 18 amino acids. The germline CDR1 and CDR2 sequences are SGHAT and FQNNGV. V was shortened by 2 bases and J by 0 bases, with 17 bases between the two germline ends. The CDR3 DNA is TGTGCCAGCAGCTTACTGGCGAGGACAAAAGGCTCTGGAAACACCATATATTTT. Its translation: CASSLLARTKGSGNTIYF.

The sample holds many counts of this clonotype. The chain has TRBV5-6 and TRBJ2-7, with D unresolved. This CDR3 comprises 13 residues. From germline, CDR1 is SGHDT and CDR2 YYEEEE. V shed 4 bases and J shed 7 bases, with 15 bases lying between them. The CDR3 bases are TGTGCCAGCAGCGAACTAACCCTCCAGGAGCAGTACTTC. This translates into CASSELTLQEQYF.

The CDR3 DNA is TGTGCCAGCAGTTACGGGCAGAATAATTCACCCCTCCACTTT. The encoded protein is CASSYGQNNSPLHF. The chain has TRBV6-5 and TRBJ1-6; unclear D gene. CDR1 and CDR2 from the germline V gene are MNHEY and SVGAGI. Trimming stripped 2 bases from V and 5 bases from J, with 7 bases between. CDR3 length equals 14 residues.

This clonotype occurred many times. The CDR3 bases are TGTGCCAGCAGCCAAGTGGGGAATACAGGGGAGTACGGGGAGCTGTTTTTT. Residues: CASSQVGNTGEYGELFF. The chain has TRBV4-2 and TRBJ2-2, with 7 bases matching TRBD1. The CDR3 consists of 17 residues. Trimming cost V 1 base and J 7 bases; bases outside gene matches: 12. Germline CDR1 LGHNA, CDR2 YNFKEQ.

For the CDR3, the DNA is TGTGCCAGCAGCCCACAGGGGGAGACTGAAGCTTTCTTT. Its translation is CASSPQGETEAFF. The rearrangement links TRBV6-5 to TRBJ1-1; 8 bases map to TRBD1. The CDR3 runs to 13 residues. Trimming took 6 bases from V and 5 from J; bases not matched to a gene: 5. Germline CDR1 and CDR2: MNHEY and SVGAGI.

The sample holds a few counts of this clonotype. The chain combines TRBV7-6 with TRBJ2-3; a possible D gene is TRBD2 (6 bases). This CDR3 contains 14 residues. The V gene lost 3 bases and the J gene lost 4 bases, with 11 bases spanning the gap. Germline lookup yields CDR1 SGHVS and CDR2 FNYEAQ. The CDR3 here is CASSFRLGPDTQYF. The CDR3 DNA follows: TGTGCCAGCAGCTTCAGACTAGGCCCAGATACGCAGTATTTT. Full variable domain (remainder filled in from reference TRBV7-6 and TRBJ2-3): GAGVSQSPRYKVTKRGQDVALRCDPISGHVSLYWYRQALGQGPEFLTYFNYEAQQDKSGLPNDRFSAERPEGSISTLTIQRTEQRDSAMYRCASSFRLGPDTQYFGPGTRLTVL.

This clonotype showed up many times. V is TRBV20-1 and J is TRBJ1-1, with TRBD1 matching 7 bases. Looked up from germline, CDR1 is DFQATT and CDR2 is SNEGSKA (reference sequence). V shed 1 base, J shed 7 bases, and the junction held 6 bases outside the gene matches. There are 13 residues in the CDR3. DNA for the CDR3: TGCAGTGCTAGAGGAACAGGGGTGGATGAAGCTTTCTTT. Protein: CSARGTGVDEAFF.

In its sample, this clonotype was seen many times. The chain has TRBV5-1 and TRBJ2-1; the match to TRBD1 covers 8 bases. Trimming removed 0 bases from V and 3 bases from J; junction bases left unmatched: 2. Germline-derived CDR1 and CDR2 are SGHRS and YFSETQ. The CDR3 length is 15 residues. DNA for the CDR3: TGCGCCAGCAGCTTGGCAGGGGGCGACTACAATGAGCAGTTCTTC. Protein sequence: CASSLAGGDYNEQFF.

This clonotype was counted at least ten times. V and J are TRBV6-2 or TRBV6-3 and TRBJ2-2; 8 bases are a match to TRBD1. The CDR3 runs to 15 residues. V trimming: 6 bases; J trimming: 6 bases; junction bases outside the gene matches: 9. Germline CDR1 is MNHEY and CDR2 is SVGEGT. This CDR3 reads CASSRLDRGAGELFF. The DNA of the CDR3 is TGTGCCAGCAGCCGTCTCGACAGGGGAGCCGGGGAGCTGTTTTTT.

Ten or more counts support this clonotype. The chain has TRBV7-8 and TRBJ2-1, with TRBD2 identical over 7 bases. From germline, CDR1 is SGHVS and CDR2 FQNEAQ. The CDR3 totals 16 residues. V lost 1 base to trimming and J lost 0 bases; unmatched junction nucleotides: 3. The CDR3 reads CASSLGAGFSYNEQFF. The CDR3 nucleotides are TGTGCCAGCAGCTTAGGAGCGGGGTTCTCCTACAATGAGCAGTTCTTC.

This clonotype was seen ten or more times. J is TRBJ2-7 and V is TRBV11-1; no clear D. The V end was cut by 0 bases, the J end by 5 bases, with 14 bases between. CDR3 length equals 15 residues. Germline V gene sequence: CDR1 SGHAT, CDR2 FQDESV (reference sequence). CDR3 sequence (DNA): TGTGCCAGCAGCTTAGCGGGGAAACCTTCGGACGAGCAGTACTTC. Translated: CASSLAGKPSDEQYF.

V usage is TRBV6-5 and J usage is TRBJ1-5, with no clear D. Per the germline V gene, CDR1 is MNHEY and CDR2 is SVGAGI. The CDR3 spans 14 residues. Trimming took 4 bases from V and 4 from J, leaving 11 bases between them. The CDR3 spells CASSFRAGNQPQHF. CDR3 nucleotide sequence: TGTGCCAGCAGTTTCCGGGCCGGGAATCAGCCCCAGCATTTT.

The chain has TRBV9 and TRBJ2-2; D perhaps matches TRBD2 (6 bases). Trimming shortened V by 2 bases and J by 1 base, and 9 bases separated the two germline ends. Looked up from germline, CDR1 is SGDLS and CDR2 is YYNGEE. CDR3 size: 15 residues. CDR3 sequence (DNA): TGTGCCAGCAGCGTGGGGACTGTGAACACCGGGGAGCTGTTTTTT. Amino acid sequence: CASSVGTVNTGELFF. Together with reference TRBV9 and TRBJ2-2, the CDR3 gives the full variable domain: DSGVTQTPKHLITATGQRVTLRCSPRSGDLSVYWYQQSLDQGLQFLIQYYNGEERAKGNILERFSAQQFPDLHSELNLSSLELGDSALYFCASSVGTVNTGELFFGEGSRLTVL.